This T cell receptor beta chain was recorded in a study of control samples from healthy donors and cancer patients. Method: immunoSEQ multiplex PCR; TCRdb's copy keeps in-frame clones and lacks some. The sample lists about 92,000 clones, roughly 82% occurring once. This CDR3 is built from 14 residues. V was trimmed by 2 bases and J by 5 bases, leaving 12 bases between them. Germline V gene data show CDR1 as LGHDT and CDR2 as YNNKEL (reference sequence). The sequenced sample was blood. This receptor was taken from a woman aged 55 to 70 in good health. The chain combines TRBV3-1 (or the pseudogene TRBV3-2) with TRBJ1-1; D unclear. CDR3 loop: CASSQRWGRTEAFF. The CDR3 DNA reads as TGTGCCAGCAGCCAAAGGTGGGGAAGGACTGAAGCTTTCTTT.